The clone carrying this TCR beta chain appeared a few times. The Seattle patients joined while their infection was active and were tracked longitudinally afterward. This entry is derived from a study of blood T cell repertoires in COVID-19. Study in general: Donors in the United States, Italy and Spain gave samples during acute or convalescent COVID-19.

TCRdb's table, derived via immunoSEQ multiplex PCR, lists solely in-frame clones and lacks some. The sample carries fewer than 250,000 clones, 80% to 85% recorded once. This CDR3 region has 17 residues. The V gene lost 3 bases and the J gene lost 7 bases, with 22 bases spanning the gap. Germline CDR1 and CDR2: MDHEN and SYDVKM. The receptor was derived from an elderly woman with COVID-19, enrolled during active disease. The sample taken for sequencing was peripheral blood. The V gene is TRBV28, the J gene TRBJ1-5; D is perhaps TRBD1 (5 bases). CDR3 nucleotides: TGTGCCAGCAGTTTTATGGGCTCATGGGGCTGGGCACAGCCCCAGCATTTT. Translated, it gives CASSFMGSWGWAQPQHF.